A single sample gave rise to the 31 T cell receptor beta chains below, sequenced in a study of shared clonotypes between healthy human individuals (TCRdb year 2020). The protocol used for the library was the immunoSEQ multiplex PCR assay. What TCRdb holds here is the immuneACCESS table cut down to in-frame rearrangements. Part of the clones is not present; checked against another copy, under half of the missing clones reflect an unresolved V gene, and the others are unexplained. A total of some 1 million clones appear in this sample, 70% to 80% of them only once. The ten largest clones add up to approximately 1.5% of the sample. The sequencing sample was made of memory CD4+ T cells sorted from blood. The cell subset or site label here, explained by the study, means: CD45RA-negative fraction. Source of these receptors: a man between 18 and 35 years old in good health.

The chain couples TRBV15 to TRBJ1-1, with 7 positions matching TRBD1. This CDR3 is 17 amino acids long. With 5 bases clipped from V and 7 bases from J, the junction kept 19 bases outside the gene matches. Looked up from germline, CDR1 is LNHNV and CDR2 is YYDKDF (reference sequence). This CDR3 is CATSPTPPTGASSEAFF. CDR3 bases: TGTGCCACCAGCCCAACACCGCCTACAGGGGCCTCGAGTGAAGCTTTCTTT.

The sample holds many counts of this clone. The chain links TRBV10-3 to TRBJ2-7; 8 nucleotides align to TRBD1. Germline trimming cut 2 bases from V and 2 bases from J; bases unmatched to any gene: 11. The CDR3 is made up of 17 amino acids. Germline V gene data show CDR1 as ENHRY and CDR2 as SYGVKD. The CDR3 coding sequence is TGTGCCATCAGTGAGGCTCGACTCAGGACAGGGACCTACGAGCAGTACTTC. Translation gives CAISEARLRTGTYEQYF.

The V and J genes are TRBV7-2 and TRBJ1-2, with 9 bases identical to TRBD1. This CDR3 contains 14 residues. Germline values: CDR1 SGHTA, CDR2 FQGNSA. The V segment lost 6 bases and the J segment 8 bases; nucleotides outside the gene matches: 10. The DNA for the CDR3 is TGTGCCAGCAGGACGACAGGGGGGCCTCAGGGCTACACCTTC. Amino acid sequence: CASRTTGGPQGYTF. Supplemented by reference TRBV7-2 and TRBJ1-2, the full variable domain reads GAGVSQSPSNKVTEKGKDVELRCDPISGHTALYWYRQSLGQGLEFLIYFQGNSAPDKSGLPSDRFSAERTGGSVSTLTIQRTQQEDSAVYLCASRTTGGPQGYTFGSGTRLTVV.

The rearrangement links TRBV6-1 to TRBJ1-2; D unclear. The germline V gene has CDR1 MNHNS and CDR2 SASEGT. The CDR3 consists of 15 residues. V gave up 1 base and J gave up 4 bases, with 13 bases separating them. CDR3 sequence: CASSEGSRLSYGYTF. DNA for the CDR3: TGTGCCAGCAGTGAAGGAAGCAGGTTATCCTATGGCTACACCTTC.

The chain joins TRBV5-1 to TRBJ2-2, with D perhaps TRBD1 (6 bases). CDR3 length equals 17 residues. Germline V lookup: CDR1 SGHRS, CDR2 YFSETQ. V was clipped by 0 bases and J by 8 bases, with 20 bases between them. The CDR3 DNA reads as TGCGCCAGCAGCTTGGCCCCGCCGGGACACCCGGGGGGGGAGCTGTTTTTT. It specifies CASSLAPPGHPGGELFF. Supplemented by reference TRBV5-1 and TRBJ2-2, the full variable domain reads KAGVTQTPRYLIKTRGQQVTLSCSPISGHRSVSWYQQTPGQGLQFLFEYFSETQRNKGNFPGRFSGRQFSNSRSEMNVSTLELGDSALYLCASSLAPPGHPGGELFFGEGSRLTVL.

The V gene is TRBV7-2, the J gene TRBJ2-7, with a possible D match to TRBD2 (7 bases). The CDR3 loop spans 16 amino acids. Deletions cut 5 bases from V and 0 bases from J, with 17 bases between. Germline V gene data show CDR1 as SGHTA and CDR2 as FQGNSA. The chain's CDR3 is CASSRPPGGPSYEQYF. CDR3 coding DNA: TGTGCCAGCAGCCGACCGCCGGGGGGCCCCTCCTACGAGCAGTACTTC.

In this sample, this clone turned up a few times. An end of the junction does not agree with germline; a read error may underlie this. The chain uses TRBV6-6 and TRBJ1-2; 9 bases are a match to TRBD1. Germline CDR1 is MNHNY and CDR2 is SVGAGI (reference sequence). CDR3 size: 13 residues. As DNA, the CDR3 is TGTGCCAGCAGTTGGGGACAGGGTCCCGATCCCCACTTC. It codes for CASSWGQGPDPHF.

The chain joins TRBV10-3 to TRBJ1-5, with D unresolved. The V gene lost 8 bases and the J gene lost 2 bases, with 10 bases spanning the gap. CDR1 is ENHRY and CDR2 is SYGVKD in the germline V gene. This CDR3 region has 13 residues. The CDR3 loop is CAIGDQGNQPQHF. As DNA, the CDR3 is TGTGCCATCGGCGATCAGGGCAATCAGCCCCAGCATTTT.

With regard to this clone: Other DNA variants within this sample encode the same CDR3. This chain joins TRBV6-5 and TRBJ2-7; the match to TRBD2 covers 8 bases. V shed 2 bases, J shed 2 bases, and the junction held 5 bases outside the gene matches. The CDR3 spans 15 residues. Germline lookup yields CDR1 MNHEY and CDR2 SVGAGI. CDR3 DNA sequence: TGTGCCAGCAGTTACGGCGCGGGAGGCACCTACGAGCAGTACTTC. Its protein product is CASSYGAGGTYEQYF.

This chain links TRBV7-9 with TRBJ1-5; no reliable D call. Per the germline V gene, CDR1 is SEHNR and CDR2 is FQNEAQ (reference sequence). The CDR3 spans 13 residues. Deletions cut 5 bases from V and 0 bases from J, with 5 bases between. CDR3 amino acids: CASSHDSNQPQHF. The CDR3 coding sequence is TGTGCCAGCAGCCACGATAGCAATCAGCCCCAGCATTTT.

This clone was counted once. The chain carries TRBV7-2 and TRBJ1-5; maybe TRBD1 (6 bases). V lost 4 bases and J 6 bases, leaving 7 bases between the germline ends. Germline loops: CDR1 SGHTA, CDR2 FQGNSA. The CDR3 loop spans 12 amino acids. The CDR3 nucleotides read TGTGCCAGCAGCTCGGACAGTCAGCCCCAGCATTTT. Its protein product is CASSSDSQPQHF.

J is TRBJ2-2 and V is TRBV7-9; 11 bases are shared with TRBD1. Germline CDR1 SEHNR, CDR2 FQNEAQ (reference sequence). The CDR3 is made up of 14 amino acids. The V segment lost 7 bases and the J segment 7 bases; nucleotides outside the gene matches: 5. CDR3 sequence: CASNGQGAIGELFF. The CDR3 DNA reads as TGTGCCAGCAACGGACAGGGGGCGATCGGGGAGCTGTTTTTT. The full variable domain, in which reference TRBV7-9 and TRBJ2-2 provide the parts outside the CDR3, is DTGVSQNPRHKITKRGQNVTFRCDPISEHNRLYWYRQTLGQGPEFLTYFQNEAQLEKSRLLSDRFSAERPKGSFSTLEIQRTEQGDSAMYLCASNGQGAIGELFFGEGSRLTVL.

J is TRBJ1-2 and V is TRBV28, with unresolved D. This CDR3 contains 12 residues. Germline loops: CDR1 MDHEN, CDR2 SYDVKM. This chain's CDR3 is CLVGRTNYGYTF. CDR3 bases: TGTCTGGTGGGGAGGACTAACTATGGCTACACCTTC.

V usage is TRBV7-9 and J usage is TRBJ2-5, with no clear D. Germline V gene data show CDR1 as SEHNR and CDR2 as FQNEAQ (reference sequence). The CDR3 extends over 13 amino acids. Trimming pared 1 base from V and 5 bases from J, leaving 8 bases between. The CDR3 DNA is TGTGCCAGCAGCTTAGGCGCCTCGGAGACCCAGTACTTC. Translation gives CASSLGASETQYF.

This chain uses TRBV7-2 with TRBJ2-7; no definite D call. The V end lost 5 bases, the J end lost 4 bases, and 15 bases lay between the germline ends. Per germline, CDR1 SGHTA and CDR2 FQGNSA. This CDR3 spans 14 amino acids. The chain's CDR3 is CASSLGIGKYEQYF. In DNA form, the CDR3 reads TGTGCCAGCAGCCTGGGGATAGGGAAGTACGAGCAGTACTTC.

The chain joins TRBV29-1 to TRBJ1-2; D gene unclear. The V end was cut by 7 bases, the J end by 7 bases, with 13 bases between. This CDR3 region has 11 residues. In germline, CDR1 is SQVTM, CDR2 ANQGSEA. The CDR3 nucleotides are TGCAGCGGGCTTAGCACGCGTGGCTACACCTTC. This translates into CSGLSTRGYTF.

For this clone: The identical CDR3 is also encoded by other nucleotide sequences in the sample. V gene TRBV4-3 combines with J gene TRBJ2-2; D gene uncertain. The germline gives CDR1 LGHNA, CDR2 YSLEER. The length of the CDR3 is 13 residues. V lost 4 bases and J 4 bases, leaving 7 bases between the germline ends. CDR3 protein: CASSLAGTGELFF. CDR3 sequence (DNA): TGCGCCAGCAGCCTTGCCGGCACCGGGGAGCTGTTTTTT.

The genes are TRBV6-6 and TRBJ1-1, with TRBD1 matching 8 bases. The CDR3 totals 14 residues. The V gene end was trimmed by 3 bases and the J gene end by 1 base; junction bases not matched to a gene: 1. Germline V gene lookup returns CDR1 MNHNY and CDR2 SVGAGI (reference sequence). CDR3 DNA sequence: TGTGCCAGCAGTTATACAGGGGGGAACACTGAAGCTTTCTTT. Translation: CASSYTGGNTEAFF.

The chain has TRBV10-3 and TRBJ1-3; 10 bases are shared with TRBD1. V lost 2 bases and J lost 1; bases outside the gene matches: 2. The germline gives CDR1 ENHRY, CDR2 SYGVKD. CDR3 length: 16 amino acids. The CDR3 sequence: CAISEGQGGSGNTIYF. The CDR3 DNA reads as TGTGCCATCAGTGAGGGACAGGGGGGTTCTGGAAACACCATATATTTT.

CDR3 region: CASTMTGGLNEQYF. The CDR3 nucleotides are TGTGCCAGCACTATGACAGGGGGACTGAACGAGCAGTACTTC. V is TRBV6-6 and J is TRBJ2-7; TRBD1 aligns across 9 bases. This CDR3 region has 14 residues. The trim removed 7 bases at V and 5 bases at J, leaving 9 bases unmatched. Germline lookup yields CDR1 MNHNY and CDR2 SVGAGI (reference sequence).

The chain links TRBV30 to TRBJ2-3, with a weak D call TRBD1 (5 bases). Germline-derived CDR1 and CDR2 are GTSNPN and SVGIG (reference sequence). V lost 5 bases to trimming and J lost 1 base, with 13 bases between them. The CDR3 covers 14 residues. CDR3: CAWGRGMGTDTQYF. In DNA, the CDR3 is TGTGCCTGGGGAAGGGGCATGGGCACAGATACGCAGTATTTT.

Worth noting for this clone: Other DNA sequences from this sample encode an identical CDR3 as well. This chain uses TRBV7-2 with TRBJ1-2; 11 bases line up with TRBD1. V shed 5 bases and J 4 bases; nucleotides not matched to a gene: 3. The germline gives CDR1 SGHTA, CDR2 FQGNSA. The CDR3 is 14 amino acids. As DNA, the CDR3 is TGTGCCAGCAGCCCGGGACAGGGGGGCTATGGCTACACCTTC. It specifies CASSPGQGGYGYTF.

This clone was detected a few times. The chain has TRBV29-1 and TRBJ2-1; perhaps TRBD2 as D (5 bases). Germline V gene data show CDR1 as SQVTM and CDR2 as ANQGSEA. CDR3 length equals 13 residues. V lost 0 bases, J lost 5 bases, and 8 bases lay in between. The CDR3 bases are TGCAGCGTTGAAGATCGAGGGAACAATGAGCAGTTCTTC. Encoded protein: CSVEDRGNNEQFF.

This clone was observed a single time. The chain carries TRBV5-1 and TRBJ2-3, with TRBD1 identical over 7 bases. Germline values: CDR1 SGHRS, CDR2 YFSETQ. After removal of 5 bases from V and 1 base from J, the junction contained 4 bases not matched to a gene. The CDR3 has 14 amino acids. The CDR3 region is CASRIDRGTDTQYF. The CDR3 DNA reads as TGCGCCAGCAGAATCGACAGGGGCACAGATACGCAGTATTTT.

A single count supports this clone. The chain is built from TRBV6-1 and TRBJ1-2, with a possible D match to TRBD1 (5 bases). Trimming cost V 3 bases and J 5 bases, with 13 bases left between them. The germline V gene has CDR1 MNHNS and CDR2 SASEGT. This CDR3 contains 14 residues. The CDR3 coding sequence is TGTGCCAGCAGTGAGACCTCAGGGAGGTATGGCTACACCTTC. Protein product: CASSETSGRYGYTF.

CDR3 in DNA: TGTGCCAGCAGCAGGGGGCTCTATGAAAAACTGTTTTTT. As protein: CASSRGLYEKLFF. V usage is TRBV9 and J usage is TRBJ1-4; 7 positions match TRBD1. After removal of 4 bases from V and 6 bases from J, the junction contained 3 bases not matched to a gene. CDR1 and CDR2 (germline): SGDLS, YYNGEE. This CDR3 is 13 amino acids long.

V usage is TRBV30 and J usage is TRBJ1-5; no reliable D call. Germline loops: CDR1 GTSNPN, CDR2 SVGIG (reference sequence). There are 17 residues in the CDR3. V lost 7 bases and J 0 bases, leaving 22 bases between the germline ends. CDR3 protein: CAFESGGINHSNQPQHF. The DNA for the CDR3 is TGTGCCTTTGAATCGGGCGGGATAAACCATAGCAATCAGCCCCAGCATTTT.

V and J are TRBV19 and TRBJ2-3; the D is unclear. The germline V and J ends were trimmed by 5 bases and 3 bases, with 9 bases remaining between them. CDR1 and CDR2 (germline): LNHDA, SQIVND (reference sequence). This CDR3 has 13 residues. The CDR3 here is CASSLTRTDTQYF. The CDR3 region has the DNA TGTGCCAGTAGTTTGACTCGGACAGATACGCAGTATTTT.

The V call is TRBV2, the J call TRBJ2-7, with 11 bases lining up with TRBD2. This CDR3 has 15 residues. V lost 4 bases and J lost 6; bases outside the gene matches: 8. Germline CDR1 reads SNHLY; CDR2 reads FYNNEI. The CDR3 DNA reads TGTGCCAGCAGTGCCCTGACTAGCGGGGTGGGCGAGCAGTACTTC. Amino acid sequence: CASSALTSGVGEQYF. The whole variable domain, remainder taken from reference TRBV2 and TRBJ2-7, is EPEVTQTPSHQVTQMGQEVILRCVPISNHLYFYWYRQILGQKVEFLVSFYNNEISEKSEIFDDQFSVERPDGSNFTLKIRSTKLEDSAMYFCASSALTSGVGEQYFGPGTRLTVT.

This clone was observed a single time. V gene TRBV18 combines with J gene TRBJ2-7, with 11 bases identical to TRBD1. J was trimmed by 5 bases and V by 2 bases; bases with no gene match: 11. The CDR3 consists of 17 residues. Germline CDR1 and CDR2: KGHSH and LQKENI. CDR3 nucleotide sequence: TGTGCCAGCTCACCATTACAGGGACAGGGGGTTCCCAACGAGCAGTACTTC. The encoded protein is CASSPLQGQGVPNEQYF.

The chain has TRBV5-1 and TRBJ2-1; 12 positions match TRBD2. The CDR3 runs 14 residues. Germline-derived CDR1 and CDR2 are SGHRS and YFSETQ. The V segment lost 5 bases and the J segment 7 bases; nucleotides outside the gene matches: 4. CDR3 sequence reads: CASRTSGSRNEQFF. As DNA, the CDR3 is TGCGCCAGCAGGACTAGCGGGAGTCGAAATGAGCAGTTCTTC.